These 17 T cell receptor beta chains came from one sample sequenced in a study of blood T cell repertoires in COVID-19. The protocol was immunoSEQ multiplex PCR, while the TCRdb copy is restricted to in-frame clones and leaves out a portion. The repertoire holds 99,000 or so clones, with 82% as singletons. The specimen was peripheral blood. The receptors stem from a man aged 60 to 75 with acute or convalescent COVID-19.

The chain recombines TRBV20-1 with TRBJ2-3, with 7 bases aligning to TRBD1. The length of the CDR3 is 14 residues. Germline V CDR1 and CDR2: DFQATT, SNEGSKA (reference sequence). Trimming at V came to 3 bases and at J to 2 bases, leaving 5 bases not matched to a gene. Written as DNA, the CDR3 is TGCAGTGCTAGTAGGGGGCCCTCCACAGATACGCAGTATTTT. It yields the protein CSASRGPSTDTQYF.

The CDR3 reads CASSLVGRGTYEQYF. The DNA for the CDR3 is TGTGCCAGCAGCTTAGTGGGTCGGGGAACCTACGAGCAGTACTTC. This chain links TRBV7-9 with TRBJ2-7, with a tentative D call TRBD2 (5 bases). V was pared by 1 base and J by 2 bases, with 12 bases between. Germline V gives CDR1 SEHNR, CDR2 FQNEAQ (reference sequence). CDR3 size: 15 residues.

The V call is TRBV30, the J call TRBJ2-5; D gene uncertain. Trimming removed 5 bases at V and 3 bases at J, with 10 bases between. The germline V gene has CDR1 GTSNPN and CDR2 SVGIG (reference sequence). There are 12 residues in the CDR3. The CDR3 DNA reads TGTGCCTGGGATCCAGGTGAAGAGACCCAGTACTTC. Protein product: CAWDPGEETQYF.

This clone turned up a few times. This chain uses TRBV27 with TRBJ2-2, with D unclear. Germline V gene data show CDR1 as MNHEY and CDR2 as SMNVEV (reference sequence). The germline V and J ends were trimmed by 2 bases and 2 bases, with 12 bases remaining between them. This CDR3 has 16 amino acids. CDR3 region: CASSLNRLDNTGELFF. In DNA form, the CDR3 reads TGTGCCAGCAGTTTAAATCGCCTAGATAACACCGGGGAGCTGTTTTTT.

The rearrangement uses TRBV7-9 and TRBJ2-1, with 10 bases fitting TRBD1. J lost 6 bases, V lost 3 bases, and 8 bases had no gene match. Per the germline V gene, CDR1 is SEHNR and CDR2 is FQNEAQ (reference sequence). The CDR3 contains 16 residues. This CDR3 reads CASSFTGTGVFNEQFF. The CDR3 region has the DNA TGTGCCAGCAGCTTTACGGGGACAGGGGTTTTCAATGAGCAGTTCTTC. The full variable domain, its missing parts supplied by reference TRBV7-9 and TRBJ2-1, is DTGVSQNPRHKITKRGQNVTFRCDPISEHNRLYWYRQTLGQGPEFLTYFQNEAQLEKSRLLSDRFSAERPKGSFSTLEIQRTEQGDSAMYLCASSFTGTGVFNEQFFGPGTRLTVL.

This clone has ten or more counts. The chain recombines TRBV5-1 with TRBJ2-7; TRBD1 aligns across 9 bases. V lost 4 bases, J lost 3 bases, and 5 bases stayed unmatched. The V gene's germline CDR1 is SGHRS and CDR2 YFSETQ. The length of the CDR3 is 14 residues. CDR3 sequence reads: CASSAGTGLYEQYF. Here the CDR3 DNA reads TGCGCCAGCAGCGCCGGGACAGGGCTCTACGAGCAGTACTTC.

This clone was seen a few times. V and J are TRBV7-9 and TRBJ1-5, with 10 bases aligning to TRBD1. Germline-derived CDR1 and CDR2 are SEHNR and FQNEAQ (reference sequence). This CDR3 region has 17 residues. Losses at the gene ends were 3 bases for V and 1 base for J; bases not matched to a gene: 6. The CDR3 region has the DNA TGTGCCAGCAGCTTGAGGGACAGGGGTAGAAGCAATCAGCCCCAGCATTTT. The encoded protein is CASSLRDRGRSNQPQHF.

V gene TRBV18 combines with J gene TRBJ2-7; 8 nucleotides align to TRBD1. Losses at the gene ends were 5 bases for V and 2 bases for J; bases not matched to a gene: 11. CDR1 is KGHSH, CDR2 LQKENI, per germline. The CDR3 covers 16 residues. CDR3 protein: CASSSTTGTGTYEQYF. The DNA of the CDR3 is TGTGCCAGCTCATCGACTACCGGGACAGGCACCTACGAGCAGTACTTC.

V and J are TRBV5-1 and TRBJ2-3; 8 bases line up with TRBD1. The V segment lost 4 bases and the J segment 5 bases; nucleotides outside the gene matches: 9. Germline CDR1 is SGHRS and CDR2 is YFSETQ. The CDR3 is 15 amino acids. CDR3 residues: CASSRTGNNLDTQYF. The CDR3 nucleotides read TGCGCCAGCAGCCGGACAGGGAACAATCTAGATACGCAGTATTTT.

This clone was observed a handful of times. The chain couples TRBV4-1 to TRBJ1-1; D not resolved. The CDR3 has 13 residues. V dropped 2 bases and J dropped 1 base, with 5 bases sitting between them. Germline V gene lookup returns CDR1 MGHRA and CDR2 YSYEKL. Here the CDR3 DNA reads TGCGCCAGCAGCCAAAATCGGAACACTGAAGCTTTCTTT. Translation gives CASSQNRNTEAFF.

The chain combines TRBV28 with TRBJ2-7, with 9 bases lining up with TRBD1. With 1 base clipped from V and 1 base from J, the junction kept 2 bases outside the gene matches. The CDR3 loop spans 15 amino acids. CDR1 and CDR2 from the germline V gene are MDHEN and SYDVKM. The CDR3: CASSLFGTGSYEQYF. The CDR3, as DNA: TGTGCCAGCAGTTTATTCGGGACAGGGTCCTACGAGCAGTACTTC.

The V gene is TRBV7-8, the J gene TRBJ2-1, with 9 bases fitting TRBD1. V lost 6 bases and J lost 1; bases outside the gene matches: 7. The CDR3 totals 16 residues. The germline gives CDR1 SGHVS, CDR2 FQNEAQ. The CDR3 loop is CASSWPGQGSYNEQFF. CDR3 bases: TGTGCCAGCAGTTGGCCGGGACAGGGATCCTACAATGAGCAGTTCTTC.

This rearrangement joins TRBV6-1 to TRBJ1-2; D unclear. The CDR3 loop spans 13 amino acids. Germline V gives CDR1 MNHNS, CDR2 SASEGT. With 2 bases removed from V and 4 bases from J, the gap between germline ends came to 8 bases. The CDR3 DNA sequence: TGTGCCAGCAGTGAACCGGGTATCTATGGCTACACCTTC. This sequence encodes CASSEPGIYGYTF.

The chain has TRBV10-3 and TRBJ2-5; 8 bases are shared with TRBD2. CDR1 is ENHRY and CDR2 is SYGVKD in the germline V gene. After removal of 4 bases from V and 2 bases from J, the junction contained 6 bases not matched to a gene. There are 15 residues in the CDR3. The DNA for the CDR3 is TGTGCCATCAGTGTGTCTAGCGGGTCTCAAGAGACCCAGTACTTC. Amino acid sequence: CAISVSSGSQETQYF.

The chain couples TRBV29-1 to TRBJ1-1; D is undetermined. The CDR3 covers 14 residues. The germline CDR1 and CDR2 sequences are SQVTM and ANQGSEA. V lost 5 bases and J 1 base, leaving 14 bases between the germline ends. The CDR3 DNA reads as TGCAGCGTTTTAGCTAGGATTGGGAACACTGAAGCTTTCTTT. Translated, it gives CSVLARIGNTEAFF.

V is TRBV3-1 (or the pseudogene TRBV3-2) and J is TRBJ1-1; TRBD1 matches at 10 bases. This CDR3 is built from 18 residues. The V and J ends lost 4 bases and 4 bases, in that order; junction bases with no gene match: 15. Germline V gene lookup returns CDR1 LGHDT and CDR2 YNNKEL (reference sequence). The DNA for the CDR3 is TGTGCCAGCAGCCTTGCAGTCACCCGGACAGGGGGGGTCACTGAAGCTTTCTTT. It yields the protein CASSLAVTRTGGVTEAFF.

The chain employs TRBV28 and TRBJ2-3; the match to TRBD2 covers 10 bases. J gave up 4 bases and V 3 bases, and 7 bases lay outside the gene matches. Germline CDR1 is MDHEN and CDR2 is SYDVKM. The CDR3 contains 16 residues. In nucleotides, the CDR3 is TGTGCCAGCAGTTTCGGCCTAGCGGGAGCTGCAGATACGCAGTATTTT. Protein product: CASSFGLAGAADTQYF.